The entry that follows covers one T cell receptor beta chain sequence. The target antigen is unknown. The CDR3 length is 15 residues. V gave up 2 bases and J gave up 0 bases, with 8 bases separating them. Germline CDR1 is MNHNS and CDR2 is SASEGT. This specimen comes from a study of identical twins. In TCRdb, the 5' RACE reads were re-called with MiXCR into one record per CDR3 protein. The table records 700,000 or so distinct CDR3 sequences, around 21% of them present only once. General study results and limits: Insertion counts were lower in abundant cord blood beta clonotypes, a trend that memory repertoires did not show.

The same sample was also used in a study of T cells expressing NK-cell markers. That paper notes: The use of an anti-gamma-delta TCR antibody, which was added in several experiments, restricted sorting to T cells expressing alpha-beta TCR. Among CD8+ T cells from five or six donors, dominant NKG2C+ clonotypes accounted for about 1.0-7.5%.

Input material: PBMCs. This receptor was taken from a woman younger than 35 in good health. The chain recombines TRBV6-1 with TRBJ2-1; D remains ambiguous. CDR3 nucleotides: TGTGCCAGCAGTGAACAGCCTAGCTCCTACAATGAGCAGTTCTTC. It encodes CASSEQPSSYNEQFF.